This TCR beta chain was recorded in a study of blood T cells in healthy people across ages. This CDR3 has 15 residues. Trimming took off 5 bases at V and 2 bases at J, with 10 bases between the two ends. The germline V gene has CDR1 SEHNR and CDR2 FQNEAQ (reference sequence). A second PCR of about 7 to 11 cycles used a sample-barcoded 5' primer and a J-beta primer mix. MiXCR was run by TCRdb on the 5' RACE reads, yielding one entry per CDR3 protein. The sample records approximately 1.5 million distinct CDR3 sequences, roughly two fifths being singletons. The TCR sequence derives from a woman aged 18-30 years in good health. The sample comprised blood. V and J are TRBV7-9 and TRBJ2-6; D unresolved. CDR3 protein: CASSATAAGANVLTF. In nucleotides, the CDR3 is TGTGCCAGCAGCGCTACGGCCGCTGGGGCCAACGTCCTGACTTTC.